Listed below are T cell receptor beta chains from one sample, sequenced in a study of blood T cell repertoires in COVID-19. The data were produced by immunoSEQ multiplex PCR, yet TCRdb's version contains in-frame clones alone and is incomplete. Among some 300,000 clones listed, 90% were seen once. Sequences were obtained from PBMCs or T cells enriched from blood (not recorded which). The receptors were gathered from a woman between 18 and 29 years old with acute COVID-19. CDR3s include the opening cysteine and the closing phenylalanine or tryptophan. The D gene is left open where the match is weak. Where a row states a size, it is once, few, many or the class of an expanded clone; other rows omit it.

j_call clone_size v_call d_call cdr3_aa cdr3_nt
TRBJ1-2 . TRBV24-1 . CATSDLGGYGYTF TGTGCCACCAGTGACCTGGGGGGGTACGGCTACACCTTC
TRBJ2-5 . TRBV6-5 . CASSLGTASETQYF TGTGCCAGCAGTTTGGGGACTGCCTCAGAGACCCAGTACTTC
TRBJ2-3 . TRBV2 . CASSVSDTQYF TGTGCCAGCAGTGTCTCGGATACGCAGTATTTT
TRBJ1-1 . TRBV28 . CASSFRVNTEAFF TGTGCCAGCAGTTTCAGGGTCAACACTGAAGCTTTCTTT
TRBJ1-3 . TRBV12-3/TRBV12-4 . CASSLILNTIYF TGTGCCAGCAGCCTAATTTTAAACACCATATATTTT
TRBJ2-1 . TRBV5-1 TRBD1 CASSSNPTGGLEQFF TGCGCCAGCAGCTCCAACCCGACAGGGGGCCTTGAGCAGTTCTTC
TRBJ2-3 . TRBV19 . CASSTIGESQYF TGTGCCAGTAGTACAATTGGAGAGTCGCAGTATTTT
TRBJ1-1 . TRBV5-8 TRBD1 CASSITGGTEAFF TGTGCCAGCAGCATCACAGGGGGCACTGAAGCTTTCTTT
TRBJ2-3 . TRBV28 TRBD2 CASSFRGADTQYF TGTGCCAGCAGTTTCCGGGGGGCAGATACGCAGTATTTT
TRBJ1-2 . TRBV18 TRBD1 CASSPRLDRGPPNYGYTF TGTGCCAGCTCACCTAGATTGGACAGGGGGCCCCCTAACTATGGCTACACCTTC
TRBJ1-4 . TRBV3-1/TRBV3-2 TRBD1 CASSPGDRMRGEKLFF TGTGCCAGCAGCCCGGGGGACAGGATGAGGGGAGAAAAACTGTTTTTT
TRBJ2-7 . TRBV5-1 TRBD2 CASRPGLAAPLLYEQYF TGCGCCAGCCGACCCGGACTAGCGGCCCCGCTCCTCTACGAGCAGTACTTC
TRBJ1-1 . TRBV5-1 TRBD1 CASSPGQGGTEAFF TGCGCCAGCAGCCCCGGACAGGGAGGGACTGAAGCTTTCTTT
TRBJ1-6 . TRBV10-3 TRBD1 CAISGTGGPNSPLHF TGTGCCATCAGTGGGACAGGGGGACCTAATTCACCCCTCCACTTT
TRBJ1-2 . TRBV11-2 . CASSLAESGYTF TGTGCCAGCAGCTTGGCGGAGAGTGGCTACACCTTC
TRBJ2-5 . TRBV11-2 TRBD2 CASSLDVAGYQETQYF TGTGCCAGCAGCTTAGACGTAGCGGGGTACCAAGAGACCCAGTACTTC
TRBJ2-1 . TRBV27 TRBD2 CASTRTSPYNEQFF TGTGCCAGCACCAGGACTAGCCCCTACAATGAGCAGTTCTTC
TRBJ1-2 . TRBV18 . CASSPAGNYGYTF TGTGCCAGCTCACCAGCAGGGAACTATGGCTACACCTTC
TRBJ1-5 . TRBV19 TRBD1 CASSIGTGTGGQPQHF TGTGCCAGTAGTATAGGGACCGGGACAGGGGGCCAGCCCCAGCATTTT
TRBJ2-1 many TRBV18 . CASSPENGDYNEQFF TGTGCCAGCTCACCGGAAAACGGAGACTACAATGAGCAGTTCTTC
TRBJ2-5 . TRBV25-1 . CASSERTLQETQYF TGTGCCAGCAGTGAAAGGACTCTCCAAGAGACCCAGTACTTC
TRBJ2-1 . TRBV9 . CASTRTHRTYNEQFF TGTGCCAGCACCCGTACCCACAGAACCTACAATGAGCAGTTCTTC
TRBJ1-2 . TRBV19 . CASSAGDYYGYTF TGTGCCAGTAGCGCGGGGGATTACTATGGCTACACCTTC
TRBJ1-1 . TRBV10-1 . CASTAGVYRYMNTEAFF TGCGCCAGCACCGCGGGGGTTTACAGATACATGAACACTGAAGCTTTCTTT
TRBJ2-3 . TRBV30 . CAWSAPGAGTDTQYF TGTGCCTGGAGCGCACCAGGGGCCGGCACAGATACGCAGTATTTT
TRBJ2-1 . TRBV7-9 TRBD2 CASSLGLAGYYNEQFF TGTGCCAGCAGCCTCGGACTAGCGGGTTACTACAATGAGCAGTTCTTC
TRBJ1-1 . TRBV30 TRBD1 CATGQGAKGTEAFF TGTGCCACGGGACAGGGGGCTAAGGGCACTGAAGCTTTCTTT
TRBJ2-1 . TRBV10-2 . CASSTSEYSYNEQFF TGCGCCAGCAGTACAAGCGAATACTCCTACAATGAGCAGTTCTTC
TRBJ1-1 . TRBV28 TRBD1 CASSRSGQGSTEAFF TGTGCCAGCAGTAGGTCCGGACAGGGGTCCACTGAAGCTTTCTTT
TRBJ2-7 . TRBV18 TRBD2 CASSPSTSGRSYEQYF TGTGCCAGCTCACCCAGTACCAGCGGGAGGTCCTACGAGCAGTACTTC
TRBJ2-7 . TRBV4-2 TRBD1 CASSQGGQIYEQYF TGTGCCAGCAGCCAAGGGGGACAGATTTACGAGCAGTACTTC
TRBJ1-6 . TRBV18 TRBD1 CASSPAGDRGNSPLHF TGTGCCAGCTCACCAGCGGGGGACAGGGGCAATTCACCCCTCCACTTT
TRBJ1-1 . TRBV28 . CASSSARLNTEAFF TGTGCCAGCAGTTCCGCCAGGTTGAACACTGAAGCTTTCTTT
TRBJ2-5 . TRBV28 TRBD2 CASSLPSGAQETQYF TGTGCCAGCAGTTTACCTAGCGGGGCTCAAGAGACCCAGTACTTC
TRBJ1-6 . TRBV4-1 . CARELDNYSTGYNSPLHF TGCGCCAGGGAATTAGACAACTACTCCACAGGTTATAATTCACCCCTCCACTTT
TRBJ1-6 once TRBV5-1 . CASSFGRGKENSPLHF TGCGCCAGCAGCTTCGGGCGGGGAAAGGAAAATTCACCCCTCCACTTT
TRBJ2-2 once TRBV27 . CASSLSRGAGELFF TGTGCCAGCAGTTTGTCCAGGGGGGCAGGGGAGCTGTTTTTT
TRBJ2-1 . TRBV4-1 . CAGGSGRVNEQFF TGCGCCGGGGGGTCGGGAAGGGTCAATGAGCAGTTCTTC
TRBJ2-1 . TRBV27 . CASFEGARGPYNEQFF TGTGCCAGCTTCGAAGGGGCCAGGGGCCCCTACAATGAGCAGTTCTTC
TRBJ2-7 . TRBV19 TRBD1 CASSPETGGYEQYF TGTGCCAGTAGCCCCGAGACAGGGGGATACGAGCAGTACTTC
TRBJ2-4 once TRBV5-6 . CASSPDVGGNIQYF TGTGCCAGCAGCCCGGACGTAGGAGGGAACATTCAGTACTTC
TRBJ2-5 . TRBV11-3 . CASSYSGFSQQTQYF TGTGCCAGCAGCTATTCAGGGTTCTCCCAGCAGACCCAGTACTTC
TRBJ2-7 . TRBV7-2 . CASSPGLLLEQYF TGTGCCAGCAGCCCAGGACTGCTCCTGGAGCAGTACTTC
TRBJ2-2 . TRBV19 . CASSPRQALPGELFF TGTGCCAGTAGCCCAAGACAAGCCCTCCCCGGGGAGCTGTTTTTT
TRBJ2-2 . TRBV6-5 TRBD2 CASSPSGVNTGELFF TGTGCCAGCAGTCCTAGCGGGGTGAACACCGGGGAGCTGTTTTTT
TRBJ2-1 few TRBV6-2/TRBV6-3 TRBD2 CASSNVGGGYGNEQFF TGTGCCAGCAGTAACGTAGGCGGGGGATACGGGAATGAGCAGTTCTTC
TRBJ2-2 . TRBV5-1 TRBD2 CASSLGWSFPSGRDTGELFF TGCGCCAGCAGCTTGGGGTGGAGTTTCCCTAGCGGGAGAGACACCGGGGAGCTGTTTTTT
TRBJ1-1 few TRBV29-1 . CSVLYDTEAFF TGCAGCGTTTTATATGACACTGAAGCTTTCTTT
TRBJ2-3 . TRBV6-5 TRBD2 CASLTGGADTQYF TGTGCCAGCTTAACGGGAGGGGCAGATACGCAGTATTTT
TRBJ1-5 . TRBV11-3 . CASSAQGSQPQHF TGTGCCAGCAGCGCCCAGGGCTCTCAGCCCCAGCATTTT
TRBJ1-5 . TRBV30 TRBD1 CAWSTGQGGNQPQHF TGTGCCTGGAGTACGGGACAGGGGGGGAATCAGCCCCAGCATTTT
TRBJ2-7 . TRBV27 TRBD1 CASRKTGGMYEQYF TGTGCCAGCAGGAAAACAGGGGGCATGTACGAGCAGTACTTC
TRBJ2-5 . TRBV6-5 . CASSSGLLGETQYF TGTGCCAGCAGTTCTGGACTCCTCGGGGAGACCCAGTACTTC